Shown below are 16 T cell receptor beta chains from a single sample sequenced in a study of blood T cells in healthy people across ages. PCR was performed a second time for roughly 7 to 11 cycles using a sample-barcoded 5' primer and a J-beta primer mix. TCRdb re-called the 5' RACE reads with MiXCR, one entry per CDR3 protein. The table includes 1.5 million to 1.9 million distinct CDR3 sequences, approximately 42% detected once. The sequenced sample was blood. All receptors come from a woman aged 18-30 years in good health.

Only a few counts were recorded for this clonotype. The CDR3 here is CASSRSSGGVGQPQHF. The CDR3 bases are TGTGCCAGCAGCCGTTCCTCTGGGGGCGTTGGACAGCCCCAGCATTTT. This chain joins TRBV11-2 and TRBJ1-5; weak D call: TRBD1 (6 bases). This CDR3 spans 16 amino acids. V lost 5 bases to trimming and J lost 7 bases, with 21 bases between them. Germline CDR1 and CDR2: SGHAT and FQNNGV.

The chain combines TRBV20-1 with TRBJ2-4; no clear D. The J call is uncertain, as TRBJ2-5 better fits the DNA end. The CDR3 runs to 16 residues. CDR1 and CDR2 from the germline V gene are DFQATT and SNEGSKA (reference sequence). CDR3 DNA sequence: TGCAGTGCTATAAAAAGAAAAAGGCCTCGGGCAGAGACCCAGTACTTC. It is translated as CSAIKRKRPRAETQYF.

V usage is TRBV21-1 and J usage is TRBJ1-1; TRBD1 is the table's D call, not checked against the DNA. TRBV21-1 is deemed a pseudogene. This CDR3 is built from 15 residues. CDR3 residues: CASSKEGHMNTEAFF. The CDR3, as DNA: TGTGCCAGCAGCAAAGAGGGACACATGAACACTGAAGCTTTCTTT.

V is TRBV2 and J is TRBJ2-2; 10 positions match TRBD2. Germline assignment: CDR1 SNHLY and CDR2 FYNNEI. V lost 5 bases, J lost 6 bases, and 6 bases stayed unmatched. The CDR3 is 15 amino acids. DNA for the CDR3: TGTGCCAGCAGTAGAAGCGGGGGGGTTGCCGGGGAGCTGTTTTTT. Residues: CASSRSGGVAGELFF. Together with reference TRBV2 and TRBJ2-2, the CDR3 gives the full variable domain: EPEVTQTPSHQVTQMGQEVILRCVPISNHLYFYWYRQILGQKVEFLVSFYNNEISEKSEIFDDQFSVERPDGSNFTLKIRSTKLEDSAMYFCASSRSGGVAGELFFGEGSRLTVL.

This chain joins TRBV7-9 and TRBJ1-1; TRBD1 matches at 9 bases. Germline CDR1 and CDR2: SEHNR and FQNEAQ (reference sequence). The CDR3 length is 13 residues. Trimming removed 11 bases from V and 0 bases from J; junction bases left unmatched: 4. The CDR3 protein is CAGQGLLNTEAFF. The CDR3 region has the DNA TGTGCCGGACAGGGGCTCCTGAACACTGAAGCTTTCTTT.

The chain uses TRBV9 and TRBJ2-3; D is perhaps TRBD1 (6 bases). In germline, CDR1 is SGDLS, CDR2 YYNGEE. This CDR3 comprises 15 residues. Between the trimmed V and J ends, which lost 6 bases and 0 bases, there was a span of 14 bases. This CDR3 is CASTLGQGSTDTQYF. The CDR3 DNA reads TGTGCCAGCACCCTCGGGCAGGGGAGCACAGATACGCAGTATTTT. Looking up the rest from reference TRBV9 and TRBJ2-3 gives the full variable domain: DSGVTQTPKHLITATGQRVTLRCSPRSGDLSVYWYQQSLDQGLQFLIQYYNGEERAKGNILERFSAQQFPDLHSELNLSSLELGDSALYFCASTLGQGSTDTQYFGPGTRLTVL.

The chain is built from TRBV9 and TRBJ2-3; TRBD2 matches 7 bases. Unmatched junction bases numbered 14, after V lost 4 bases and J lost 6 bases. Germline CDR1 SGDLS, CDR2 YYNGEE. The CDR3 consists of 16 residues. The CDR3 sequence is CASSIAERGLRDTQYF. CDR3 bases: TGTGCCAGCAGCATAGCGGAGCGGGGCCTCCGGGATACGCAGTATTTT.

V is TRBV6-2 or TRBV6-3 and J is TRBJ1-5; unclear D gene. The germline V and J ends were trimmed by 4 bases and 9 bases, with 19 bases remaining between them. Looked up from germline, CDR1 is MNHEY and CDR2 is SVGEGT. The CDR3 loop spans 15 amino acids. For the CDR3, the DNA is TGTGCCAGCAGTTTTATGGGGATGAGGTTTTGGCCCCAGCATTTT. It translates to CASSFMGMRFWPQHF.

The chain employs TRBV11-2 and TRBJ1-2, with 10 bases fitting TRBD1. The CDR3 has 16 residues. Unmatched junction bases numbered 14, after V lost 6 bases and J lost 7 bases. Germline loops: CDR1 SGHAT, CDR2 FQNNGV. The CDR3 DNA reads TGTGCCAGCAGTGATCCGGGACAGGGGCTTTTCTCTGGCTACACCTTC. Protein: CASSDPGQGLFSGYTF.

This clonotype occurred a few times. The CDR3 DNA reads TGTGCCAGCGGGGACGGATATGGCTACACCTTC. Amino acid sequence: CASGDGYGYTF. The chain recombines TRBV7-9 with TRBJ1-2; possibly TRBD1 for D (5 bases). Trimming removed 8 bases from V and 5 bases from J, with 9 bases in between. The CDR3 consists of 11 residues. CDR1 and CDR2 from the germline V gene are SEHNR and FQNEAQ (reference sequence).

The chain combines TRBV30 with TRBJ2-1; 8 positions match TRBD2. TRBJ2-7 matches the DNA end more closely, so the J call is doubtful. Germline-derived CDR1 and CDR2 are GTSNPN and SVGIG (reference sequence). This CDR3 region has 14 residues. The CDR3 sequence: CAWSASGGYNEQYF. The CDR3 DNA is TGTGCCTGGAGTGCGAGCGGGGGCTACAATGAGCAGTACTTC.

J is TRBJ2-1 and V is TRBV29-1; D might be TRBD2 (7 bases). The DNA matches TRBJ2-7 better at its end, which makes the J call doubtful. The CDR3 loop spans 14 amino acids. The germline V gene has CDR1 SQVTM and CDR2 ANQGSEA. The CDR3 bases are TGCAGCGTTGAAGGAGGGGGGGTCTACAATGAGCAGTACTTC. It encodes CSVEGGGVYNEQYF.

V and J are TRBV2 and TRBJ2-1; TRBD1 might be the D (6 bases). The germline V gene encodes CDR1 SNHLY and CDR2 FYNNEI. V was trimmed by 5 bases and J by 9 bases, leaving 14 bases between them. The CDR3 has 13 amino acids. CDR3: CASSRQGHAEQFF. As DNA, the CDR3 is TGTGCCAGCAGTCGCCAGGGACACGCTGAGCAGTTCTTC.

The sample holds a few counts of this clonotype. The V gene is TRBV12-3 or TRBV12-4, the J gene TRBJ2-3; D remains unclear. The CDR3 has 14 amino acids. Trimming shortened V by 2 bases and J by 2 bases, and 8 bases separated the two germline ends. Here the CDR3 reads CASSLLMSTDTQYF. The CDR3 DNA reads as TGTGCCAGCAGTTTATTGATGTCCACAGATACGCAGTATTTT.

The CDR3 is CASRTTGSGLFF. In DNA, the CDR3 is TGTGCCAGCAGAACGACAGGGAGCGGACTGTTTTTT. This chain joins TRBV6-5 and TRBJ1-4; TRBD1 aligns across 7 bases. This CDR3 is 12 amino acids long. The germline gives CDR1 MNHEY, CDR2 SVGAGI. Losses at the gene ends were 6 bases for V and 13 bases for J; bases not matched to a gene: 8.

This clonotype appeared a few times. This sequence joins TRBV6-2 or TRBV6-3 and TRBJ2-3; 7 nucleotides align to TRBD1. CDR3 length: 17 amino acids. CDR1 MNHEY and CDR2 SVGEGT come from the germline V gene. J was trimmed by 0 bases and V by 6 bases; bases with no gene match: 12. The CDR3 coding sequence is TGTGCCAGCAGCTACAGGGGCTCCTCCGTAAGCACAGATACGCAGTATTTT. Protein sequence: CASSYRGSSVSTDTQYF.